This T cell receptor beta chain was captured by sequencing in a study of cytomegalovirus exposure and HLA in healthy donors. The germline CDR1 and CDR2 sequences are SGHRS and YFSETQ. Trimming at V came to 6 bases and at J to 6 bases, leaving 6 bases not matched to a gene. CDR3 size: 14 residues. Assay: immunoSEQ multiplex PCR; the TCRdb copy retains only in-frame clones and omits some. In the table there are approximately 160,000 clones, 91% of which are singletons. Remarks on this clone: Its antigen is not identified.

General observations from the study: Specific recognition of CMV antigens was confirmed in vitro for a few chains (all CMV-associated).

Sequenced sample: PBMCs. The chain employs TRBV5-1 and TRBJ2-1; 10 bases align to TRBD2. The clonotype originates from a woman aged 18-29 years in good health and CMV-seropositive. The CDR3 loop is CASTPSGGSNEQFF. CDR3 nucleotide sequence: TGCGCCAGCACCCCTAGCGGGGGTAGCAATGAGCAGTTCTTC. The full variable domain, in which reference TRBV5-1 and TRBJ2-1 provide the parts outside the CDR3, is KAGVTQTPRYLIKTRGQQVTLSCSPISGHRSVSWYQQTPGQGLQFLFEYFSETQRNKGNFPGRFSGRQFSNSRSEMNVSTLELGDSALYLCASTPSGGSNEQFFGPGTRLTVL.